These 20 T cell receptor beta chains were sequenced from one sample in a study of T-cell memory formation after mild COVID-19. From the 5' RACE reads, TCRdb called clonotypes with MiXCR, one entry per CDR3 protein. The table has roughly 240,000 distinct CDR3 sequences, roughly 15% seen once. The sample was PBMCs or a T cell subset sorted from them (not recorded which). Source of these receptors: a man between 18 and 29 years old who had mild COVID-19 (a few samples of this study predate the infection). Cell type and time point are not known.

This chain links TRBV6-2 or TRBV6-3 with TRBJ1-6; no reliable D call. The CDR3 length is 17 residues. Germline CDR1 MNHEY, CDR2 SVGEGT. Trimming left V 4 bases short and J 6 bases short, with 19 bases between. In nucleotides, the CDR3 is TGTGCCAGCAGTTGGGCCTGGCCGACCGAACCTAATTCACCCCTCCACTTT. It translates to CASSWAWPTEPNSPLHF.

The table lists this clonotype with a few counts. This sequence joins TRBV20-1 and TRBJ2-3, with TRBD1 matching 9 bases. CDR1 and CDR2 from the germline V gene are DFQATT and SNEGSKA (reference sequence). The V gene end was trimmed by 8 bases and the J gene end by 1 base; junction bases not matched to a gene: 10. The CDR3 has 15 residues. CDR3 amino acids: CSSWTRDRGTDTQYF. The CDR3 DNA reads TGCAGTTCCTGGACCCGGGACAGGGGCACAGATACGCAGTATTTT.

This clonotype was picked up many times. The chain joins TRBV5-1 to TRBJ1-2, with D possibly matching TRBD1 (5 bases). CDR1 and CDR2 (germline): SGHRS, YFSETQ. The CDR3 has 13 amino acids. The V gene lost 2 bases and the J gene lost 2 bases, with 7 bases spanning the gap. For the CDR3, the DNA is TGCGCCAGCAGCTTCCGGGACAACTATGGCTACACCTTC. This codes for CASSFRDNYGYTF.

Written as DNA, the CDR3 is TGCGCCAGCAGCCAAGGGATCGGGGGCGAGGAGACCCAGTACTTC. It encodes CASSQGIGGEETQYF. The chain is built from TRBV4-1 and TRBJ2-5; TRBD1 or TRBD2 may be the D gene (6 bases each). The germline V and J ends were trimmed by 1 base and 5 bases, with 14 bases remaining between them. Germline V gene data show CDR1 as MGHRA and CDR2 as YSYEKL. The CDR3 is 15 residues long.

Comment on this clonotype: One junction end does not reproduce the germline sequence, and a read error may be involved. This chain connects TRBV7-2 to TRBJ1-2; D unclear. The germline gives CDR1 SGHTA, CDR2 FQGNSA. The CDR3 has 13 residues. As DNA, the CDR3 is TGTGCCAGCAGCGCGGGGTGGGCCACAGACCCACACTTC. Amino acids: CASSAGWATDPHF.

J is TRBJ2-3 and V is TRBV5-1; 7 positions agree with TRBD2. Per germline, CDR1 SGHRS and CDR2 YFSETQ. The V segment lost 0 bases and the J segment 2 bases; nucleotides outside the gene matches: 6. The CDR3 runs to 16 residues. DNA for the CDR3: TGCGCCAGCAGCTTGGGGGCTAGCGGCCTCACAGATACGCAGTATTTT. The encoded protein is CASSLGASGLTDTQYF.

V usage is TRBV30 and J usage is TRBJ2-7; D is undetermined. There are 12 residues in the CDR3. The V and J ends lost 1 base and 7 bases respectively, with 11 bases between them. From germline, CDR1 is GTSNPN and CDR2 SVGIG (reference sequence). CDR3 region: CAWSAQPGEQYF. In DNA form, the CDR3 reads TGTGCCTGGAGTGCCCAGCCTGGAGAGCAGTACTTC.

Points on this clonotype: The conserved phenylalanine or tryptophan is not found at the CDR3 terminus, so this likely reflects a read error. Because the CDR3's place on the DNA is in doubt, the DNA is left out and the CDR3 is given as listed by TCRdb. This chain links TRBV4-3 with TRBJ2-7; the table assigns TRBD1, which was not confirmed against the DNA. Counting both end residues, the CDR3 totals 9 amino acids. Germline V gives CDR1 LGHNA, CDR2 YSLEER. CDR3: CASTHPGDN.

J is TRBJ2-1 and V is TRBV5-6; tentative D call: TRBD2 (7 bases). The CDR3 length is 14 residues. Germline loops: CDR1 SGHDT, CDR2 YYEEEE. V lost 4 bases, J lost 7 bases, and 15 bases lay in between. The CDR3 sequence: CASSRGRGGNEQFF. Written as DNA, the CDR3 is TGTGCCAGCAGCCGGGGCAGGGGAGGGAATGAGCAGTTCTTC.

The V call is TRBV20-1, the J call TRBJ1-2, with 10 bases that match TRBD1. This CDR3 contains 14 residues. Per germline, CDR1 DFQATT and CDR2 SNEGSKA (reference sequence). V shed 3 bases and J 7 bases; nucleotides not matched to a gene: 8. The CDR3 region is CSASLRQGAPGYTF. The CDR3 nucleotides are TGCAGTGCTAGTTTACGACAGGGGGCGCCTGGCTACACCTTC.

The chain combines TRBV19 with TRBJ2-1; 10 bases map to TRBD1. CDR1 is LNHDA, CDR2 SQIVND, per germline (reference sequence). The CDR3 is 16 residues long. With 5 bases clipped from V and 0 bases from J, the junction kept 4 bases outside the gene matches. CDR3 loop: CASSAWTGGSYNEQFF. DNA for the CDR3: TGTGCCAGTAGTGCATGGACAGGGGGCTCCTACAATGAGCAGTTCTTC.

The chain couples TRBV7-2 to TRBJ2-3, with TRBD2 matching 7 bases. This CDR3 is built from 15 residues. Germline loops: CDR1 SGHTA, CDR2 FQGNSA. Trimming at V came to 5 bases and at J to 11 bases, leaving 16 bases not matched to a gene. The CDR3 DNA is TGTGCCAGCAGCACAACGGGGGGTACACAGATAAAGCAGTATTTT. Translated, it gives CASSTTGGTQIKQYF. Full variable domain (missing parts from reference TRBV7-2 and TRBJ2-3): GAGVSQSPSNKVTEKGKDVELRCDPISGHTALYWYRQSLGQGLEFLIYFQGNSAPDKSGLPSDRFSAERTGGSVSTLTIQRTQQEDSAVYLCASSTTGGTQIKQYFGPGTRLTVL.

There are a few counts of this clonotype. V is TRBV20-1 and J is TRBJ2-3, with 10 bases identical to TRBD2. V was pared by 1 base and J by 2 bases, with 15 bases of the junction left unmatched. The germline CDR1 and CDR2 sequences are DFQATT and SNEGSKA (reference sequence). The CDR3 length is 19 residues. CDR3 bases: TGCAGTGCTAGAGCGGTGCTAGCGGGGGCCACGGTACTCACAGATACGCAGTATTTT. Its protein product is CSARAVLAGATVLTDTQYF.

V gene TRBV7-9 combines with J gene TRBJ2-1; tentatively, D is TRBD2 (7 bases). The V gene lost 7 bases and the J gene lost 11 bases, with 12 bases spanning the gap. Looked up from germline, CDR1 is SEHNR and CDR2 is FQNEAQ (reference sequence). The length of the CDR3 is 11 residues. CDR3 sequence (DNA): TGTGCCAGCACCGAGGGGGGGCAGCAGTTCTTC. This sequence encodes CASTEGGQQFF.

This clonotype was detected a few times. The chain uses TRBV29-1 and TRBJ1-2, with D unresolved. V was clipped by 6 bases and J by 2 bases, with 13 bases between them. The CDR3 is made up of 13 amino acids. From germline, CDR1 is SQVTM and CDR2 ANQGSEA. CDR3 in amino acids: CSVHESPNYGYTF. CDR3 sequence (DNA): TGCAGCGTCCACGAAAGCCCCAACTATGGCTACACCTTC.

This clonotype came up many times. The chain joins TRBV7-3 to TRBJ2-2; TRBD1 is a possible D gene (5 bases). This CDR3 has 15 amino acids. V was cut by 1 base and J by 2 bases, with 8 bases left in between. From germline, CDR1 is SGHTA and CDR2 FQGTGA. The CDR3 bases are TGTGCCAGCAGCTTAATGGGGCGTAACACCGGGGAGCTGTTTTTT. Amino acid sequence: CASSLMGRNTGELFF.

This clonotype has a handful of counts. The chain combines TRBV7-9 with TRBJ2-3; D gene uncertain. The CDR3 has 15 residues. Germline V gene data show CDR1 as SEHNR and CDR2 as FQNEAQ (reference sequence). Trimming left V 0 bases short and J 7 bases short, with 14 bases between. CDR3 sequence reads: CASSLAGIAVNTQYF. The CDR3 bases are TGTGCCAGCAGCTTAGCGGGGATAGCAGTAAATACGCAGTATTTT.

V gene TRBV6-2 or TRBV6-3 combines with J gene TRBJ2-7; D might be TRBD1 or TRBD2, each matching 5 bases. CDR1 and CDR2 (germline): MNHEY, SVGEGT. V was cut by 0 bases and J by 3 bases, with 9 bases left in between. This CDR3 is built from 14 residues. CDR3 region: CASSYSGAHYEQYV. In DNA, the CDR3 is TGTGCCAGCAGTTACTCCGGGGCCCACTACGAGCAGTACGTC.

The chain recombines TRBV30 with TRBJ1-2, with a weak D call TRBD1 (5 bases). CDR1 is GTSNPN, CDR2 SVGIG, per germline (reference sequence). V lost 0 bases to trimming and J lost 9 bases, with 11 bases between them. CDR3 length: 12 residues. The CDR3 DNA sequence: TGTGCCTGGAGTGTATCAGGGAGGAGCTACACCTTC. This gives the protein CAWSVSGRSYTF.

This chain uses TRBV19 with TRBJ2-1; the match to TRBD1 covers 7 bases. Germline V gene data show CDR1 as LNHDA and CDR2 as SQIVND (reference sequence). This CDR3 comprises 16 residues. The V segment lost 6 bases and the J segment 4 bases; nucleotides outside the gene matches: 12. CDR3 DNA sequence: TGTGCCAGTAGAGGGGCCGGGACAGCCCTGTACAATGAGCAGTTCTTC. It specifies CASRGAGTALYNEQFF.